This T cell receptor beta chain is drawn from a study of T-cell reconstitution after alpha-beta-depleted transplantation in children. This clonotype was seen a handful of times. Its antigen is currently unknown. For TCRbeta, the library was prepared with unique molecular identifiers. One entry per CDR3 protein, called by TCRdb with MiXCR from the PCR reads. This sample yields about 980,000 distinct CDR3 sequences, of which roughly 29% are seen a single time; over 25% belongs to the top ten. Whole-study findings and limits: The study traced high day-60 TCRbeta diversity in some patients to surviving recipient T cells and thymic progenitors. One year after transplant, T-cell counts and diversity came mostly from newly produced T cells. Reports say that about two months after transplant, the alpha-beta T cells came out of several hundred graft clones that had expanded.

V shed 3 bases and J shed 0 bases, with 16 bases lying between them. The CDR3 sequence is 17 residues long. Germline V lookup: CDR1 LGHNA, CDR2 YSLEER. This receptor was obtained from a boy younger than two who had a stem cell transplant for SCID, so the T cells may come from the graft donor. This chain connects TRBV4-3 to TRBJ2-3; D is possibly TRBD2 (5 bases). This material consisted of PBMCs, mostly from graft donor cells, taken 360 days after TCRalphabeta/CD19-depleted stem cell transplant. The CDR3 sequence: CASSQDGSGASTDTQYF. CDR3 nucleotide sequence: TGCGCCAGCAGCCAGGATGGAAGCGGTGCTAGCACAGATACGCAGTATTTT.